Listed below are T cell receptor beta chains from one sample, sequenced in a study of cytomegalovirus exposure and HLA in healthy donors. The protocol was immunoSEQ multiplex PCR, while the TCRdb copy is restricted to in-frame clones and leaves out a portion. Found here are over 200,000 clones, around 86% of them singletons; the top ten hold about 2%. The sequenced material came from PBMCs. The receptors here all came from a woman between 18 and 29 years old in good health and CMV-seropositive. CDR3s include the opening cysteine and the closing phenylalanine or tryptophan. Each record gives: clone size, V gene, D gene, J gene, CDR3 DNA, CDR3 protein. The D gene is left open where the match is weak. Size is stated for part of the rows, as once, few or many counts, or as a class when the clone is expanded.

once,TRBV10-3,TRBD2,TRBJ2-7,TGTGCCATCAAGGGGGGACTAGCGGGAGTTGATGAGCAGTACTTC,CAIKGGLAGVDEQYF
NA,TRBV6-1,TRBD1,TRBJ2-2,TGTGCCAGCAGTGCCCGGACAGGGAGGAACACCGGGGAGCTGTTTTTT,CASSARTGRNTGELFF
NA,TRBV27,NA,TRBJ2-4,TGTGCCAGCAGTTTCTCCACCCCGCCAGGGCCAAACATTCAGTACTTC,CASSFSTPPGPNIQYF
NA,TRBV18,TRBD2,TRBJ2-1,TGTGCCAGCTCACCACCGGGCGGGAGGGCCGCCAATGAGCAGTTCTTC,CASSPPGGRAANEQFF
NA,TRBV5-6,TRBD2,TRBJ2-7,TGTGCCAGCAGCTCCGGACTAGCGGGAGACGAGCAGTACTTC,CASSSGLAGDEQYF
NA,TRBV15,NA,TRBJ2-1,TGTGCCACCAGCAGCAGGGCTACGAGAGCCAATGAGCAGTTCTTC,CATSSRATRANEQFF
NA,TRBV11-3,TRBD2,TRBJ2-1,TGTGCCAGCAGCTTGGGACTAGCGGGAGATAATGAGCAGTTCTTC,CASSLGLAGDNEQFF
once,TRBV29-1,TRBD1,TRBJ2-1,TGCAGCGGAGGAGGGACAGGCCTCAATGAGCAGTTCTTC,CSGGGTGLNEQFF
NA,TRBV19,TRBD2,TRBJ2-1,TGTGCCAGTAGTGCTGGAGTAGCGGGCGATAGTGAGCAGTTCTTC,CASSAGVAGDSEQFF
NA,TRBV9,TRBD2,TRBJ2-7,TGTGCCAGCAGCGGACGGGGGGACGGACCTACCTACGAGCAGTACTTC,CASSGRGDGPTYEQYF
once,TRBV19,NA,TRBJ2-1,TGTGCCAGTAGTATAGGCCAGGGCAATGAGCAGTTCTTC,CASSIGQGNEQFF
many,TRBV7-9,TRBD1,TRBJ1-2,TGTGCCAGCAGCTTAGACCTTGGGACAGGTCTGTATGGCTACACCTTC,CASSLDLGTGLYGYTF
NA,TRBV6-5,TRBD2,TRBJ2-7,TGTGCCAGCAGTTCCCTGAGACTAGCTGAGACCTACGAGCAGTACTTC,CASSSLRLAETYEQYF
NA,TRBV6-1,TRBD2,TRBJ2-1,TGTGCCAGCAGTGAACGGAAGCGGGAGGATGTGGGCAATGAGCAGTTCTTC,CASSERKREDVGNEQFF
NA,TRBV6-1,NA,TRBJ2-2,TGTGCCAGCAGTGATGTGGCAGGGGAGCTGTTTTTT,CASSDVAGELFF
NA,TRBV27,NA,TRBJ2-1,TGTGCCAGCAGTACCACCTACAGGGCTAATGAGCAGTTCTTC,CASSTTYRANEQFF
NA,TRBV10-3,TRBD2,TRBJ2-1,TGTGCCACCCTAGCGGGTCCGATCAATGAGCAGTTCTTC,CATLAGPINEQFF
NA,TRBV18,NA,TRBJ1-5,TGTGCCAGCTCACCTGACTTTATCCAGCCCCAGCATTTT,CASSPDFIQPQHF
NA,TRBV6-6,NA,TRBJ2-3,TGTGCCAGCAGTTACTGGAGCGGGACAACCCCAGATACGCAGTATTTT,CASSYWSGTTPDTQYF
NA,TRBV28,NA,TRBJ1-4,TGTGCCAGCAGGGCCGAAAAACTGTTTTTT,CASRAEKLFF
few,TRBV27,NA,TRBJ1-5,TGTGCCAGCAGTTACGGGTCTGGTCAGCCCCAGCATTTT,CASSYGSGQPQHF
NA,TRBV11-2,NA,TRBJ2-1,TGTGCCAGCAGCTTAGATTTAGGAAGGACTCGGACGGAGTTCTTC,CASSLDLGRTRTEFF
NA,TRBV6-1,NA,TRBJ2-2,TGTGCCAGCAGTGAAAGTAGAGCCGGGGAGCTGTTTTTT,CASSESRAGELFF
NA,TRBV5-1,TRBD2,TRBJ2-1,TGCGCCAGCAGCTTGGGGACTAGCGGGAGTTCTTGGGATGAGCAGTTCTTC,CASSLGTSGSSWDEQFF
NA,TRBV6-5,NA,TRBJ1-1,TGTGCCAGCAAGACGGCAGAGGACACTGAAGCTTTCTTT,CASKTAEDTEAFF
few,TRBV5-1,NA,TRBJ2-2,TGCGCCAGCAGTAGGACAGTGGAAACCGGGGAGCTGTTTTTT,CASSRTVETGELFF
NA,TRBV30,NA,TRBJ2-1,TGTGCCTGGAGTGTACCACGTAGGAGGACCCGCAATGAGCAGTTCTTC,CAWSVPRRRTRNEQFF
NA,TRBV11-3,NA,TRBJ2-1,TGTGCCAGCAGCTTATCCGGGTTTTACAATGAGCAGTTCTTC,CASSLSGFYNEQFF
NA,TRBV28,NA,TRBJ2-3,TGTGCCAGCAGAGGGGGGGGCACAGATACGCAGTATTTT,CASRGGGTDTQYF